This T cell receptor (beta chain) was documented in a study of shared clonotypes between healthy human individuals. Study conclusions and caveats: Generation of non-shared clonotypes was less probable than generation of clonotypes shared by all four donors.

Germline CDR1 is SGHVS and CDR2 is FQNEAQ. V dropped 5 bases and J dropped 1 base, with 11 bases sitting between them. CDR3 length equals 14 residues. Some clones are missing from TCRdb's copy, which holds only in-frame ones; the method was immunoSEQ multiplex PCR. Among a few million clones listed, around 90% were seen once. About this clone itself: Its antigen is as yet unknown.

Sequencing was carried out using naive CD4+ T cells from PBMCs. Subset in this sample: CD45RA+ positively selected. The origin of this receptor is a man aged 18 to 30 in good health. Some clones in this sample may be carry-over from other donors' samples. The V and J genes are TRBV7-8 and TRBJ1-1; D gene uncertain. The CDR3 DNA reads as TGTGCCAGCAGCGGTATGAGGAGGAACACTGAAGCTTTCTTT. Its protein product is CASSGMRRNTEAFF.